These T cell receptor beta chains were read from a single sample in a study of blood T cell repertoires in COVID-19. Data came from immunoSEQ multiplex PCR; TCRdb stores just in-frame clones and leaves some out. Of some 150,000 clones listed, 87% are singletons. The sequencing input was peripheral blood. The source is a woman aged 50 to 60 with acute or convalescent COVID-19. The CDR3 runs from the conserved cysteine through the conserved F or W. The D gene is left open where the match is weak. Expanded clones get a size class; other rows say once, few or many, or leave the size out.

V gene	J gene	clone size	D gene	CDR3 protein	CDR3 DNA
TRBV27	TRBJ1-2	once	TRBD1	CASSFAGQGADGYTF	TGTGCCAGCAGTTTTGCCGGACAGGGGGCAGACGGCTACACCTTC
TRBV3-1/TRBV3-2	TRBJ1-4	NA	TRBD1	CASSRLGQNEKLFF	TGTGCCAGCAGCCGATTGGGACAGAATGAAAAACTGTTTTTT
TRBV6-1	TRBJ1-2	NA	TRBD1	CASSEDRRRGYGYTF	TGTGCCAGCAGTGAGGACAGGCGGCGCGGGTATGGCTACACCTTC
TRBV7-8	TRBJ1-2	once	NA	CASSSARWGSNYGYTF	TGTGCCAGCAGCTCCGCTCGGTGGGGCTCTAACTATGGCTACACCTTC
TRBV18	TRBJ2-2	few	NA	CASSPRPASNTGELFF	TGTGCCAGCTCCCCCAGGCCTGCATCTAACACCGGGGAGCTGTTTTTT
TRBV18	TRBJ2-3	NA	NA	CASSPAGADTQYF	TGTGCCAGCTCACCAGCTGGAGCAGATACGCAGTATTTT
TRBV6-6	TRBJ1-5	once	NA	CASGPNQPQHF	TGTGCCAGCGGCCCGAATCAGCCCCAGCATTTT
TRBV5-4	TRBJ1-2	NA	NA	CASSFGPMEGKGYTF	TGTGCCAGCAGCTTTGGTCCAATGGAGGGCAAAGGCTACACCTTC
TRBV30	TRBJ1-2	once	NA	CAWSVQSGTPGGYTF	TGTGCCTGGAGTGTTCAATCCGGGACACCGGGCGGCTACACCTTC
TRBV5-1	TRBJ1-3	NA	NA	CASSPVVNSGNTIYF	TGCGCCAGCAGCCCGGTGGTTAACTCTGGAAACACCATATATTTT
TRBV5-1	TRBJ2-7	NA	NA	CASSMVQVPSGEQYF	TGCGCCAGCAGCATGGTCCAGGTCCCGTCGGGGGAGCAGTACTTC
TRBV29-1	TRBJ2-3	NA	TRBD2	CSAGGDSDTQYF	TGCAGCGCCGGGGGGGATTCGGATACGCAGTATTTT
TRBV7-9	TRBJ2-7	NA	NA	CASSLAGQSYEQYF	TGTGCCAGCAGCCTAGCAGGACAGTCCTACGAGCAGTACTTC